The text below deals with one T cell receptor beta chain. What it recognizes is unknown. Generated by immunoSEQ multiplex PCR, the TCRdb table keeps only in-frame clones and is missing some. The sample lists roughly 150,000 clones, over 90% occurring once. The data stem from a study of cytomegalovirus exposure and HLA in healthy donors. It was the 120-subject validation cohort, separate from the approximately 670-subject first cohort, to which the donors belonged. V was pared by 6 bases and J by 5 bases, with 19 bases between. The CDR3 loop spans 15 amino acids. CDR1 and CDR2 (germline): MGHRA, YSYEKL. Whole-study findings and limits: Most TCR sequences were seen very rarely across donors, but some public TCRs occurred in many. The authors enumerated around 150 TCR beta chains as linked to cytomegalovirus. Reported performance of the classifier showed diagnosis of cytomegalovirus status with high specificity and sensitivity.

Input material: PBMCs. V gene TRBV4-1 combines with J gene TRBJ1-2; maybe TRBD1 (5 bases). The source of this sequence is a young man in good health and CMV-seropositive. The CDR3 nucleotides read TGCGCCAGCAGTGAGGTTGGAGGGGTTCGATATGGCTACACCTTC. Its translation: CASSEVGGVRYGYTF.